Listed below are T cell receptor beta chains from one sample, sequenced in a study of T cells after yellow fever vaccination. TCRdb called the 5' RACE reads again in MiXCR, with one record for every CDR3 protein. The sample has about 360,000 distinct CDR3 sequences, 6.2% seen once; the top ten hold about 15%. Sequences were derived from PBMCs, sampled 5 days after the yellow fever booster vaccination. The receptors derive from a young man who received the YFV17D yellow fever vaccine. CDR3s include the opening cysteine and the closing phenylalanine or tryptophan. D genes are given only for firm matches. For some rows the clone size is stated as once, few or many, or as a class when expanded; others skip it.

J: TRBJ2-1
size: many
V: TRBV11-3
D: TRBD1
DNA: TGTGCCAGCAGCTTAGGAGGGGGACAGGGCGGTAATGAGCAGTTCTTC
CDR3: CASSLGGGQGGNEQFF

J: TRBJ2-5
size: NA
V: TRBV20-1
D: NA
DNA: TGCAGTGCCGTCGGGATCCAAGAGACCCAGTACTTC
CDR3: CSAVGIQETQYF

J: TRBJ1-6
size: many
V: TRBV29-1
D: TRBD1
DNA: TGCAGCGTCAGTTCCGGGACAGGGGATTCACCCCTCCACTTT
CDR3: CSVSSGTGDSPLHF

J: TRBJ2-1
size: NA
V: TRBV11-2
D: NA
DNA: TGTGCCAGCAGCCATCCGTCGCGGGGGCAAGCGGGAAGCTCCTACAATGAGCAGTTCTTC
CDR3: CASSHPSRGQAGSSYNEQFF

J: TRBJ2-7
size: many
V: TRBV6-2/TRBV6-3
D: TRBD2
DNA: TGTGCCTGCACAATGACTGGCGGGAGCTGGACGGAGTACGAGCAGTACTTC
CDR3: CACTMTGGSWTEYEQYF

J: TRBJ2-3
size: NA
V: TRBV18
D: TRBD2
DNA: TGTGCCAGCTCATGGGGACTAGCGGGAGAAGATACGCAGTATTTT
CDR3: CASSWGLAGEDTQYF

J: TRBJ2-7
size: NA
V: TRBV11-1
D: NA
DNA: TGTGCCAGCAGCTTCACCGGGAGCTCCTACGAGCAGTACTTC
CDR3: CASSFTGSSYEQYF

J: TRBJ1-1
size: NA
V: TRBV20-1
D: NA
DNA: TGCAGTGCTAGGGGCATCCCAGGCACTGAAGCTTTCTTT
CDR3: CSARGIPGTEAFF

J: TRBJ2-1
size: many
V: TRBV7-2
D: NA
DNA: TGTGCCAGCAGCAATCGGAATGGCAATGAGCAGTTCTTC
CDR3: CASSNRNGNEQFF

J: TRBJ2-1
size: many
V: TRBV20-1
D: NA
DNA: TGCAGTGCTAGTGTCGCGGAGGCAGGTGAGCAGTTCTTC
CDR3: CSASVAEAGEQFF

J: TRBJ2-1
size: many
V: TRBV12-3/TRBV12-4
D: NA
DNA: TGTGCCAGCAGTTTAACGGGGTCCTACAATGAGCAGTTCTTC
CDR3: CASSLTGSYNEQFF

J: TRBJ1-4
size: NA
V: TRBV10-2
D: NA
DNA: TGCGCCAGCAGTCTAGGACCATCCGGTGAAAAACTGTTTTTT
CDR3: CASSLGPSGEKLFF

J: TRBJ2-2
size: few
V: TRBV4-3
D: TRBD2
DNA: TGCGCCAGCAGCCACGGCCGCGGGAGGGCCGAAACCGGGGAGCTGTTTTTT
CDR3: CASSHGRGRAETGELFF

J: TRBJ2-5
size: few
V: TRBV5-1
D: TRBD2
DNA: TGCGCCAGCAGCAAGGGACTAGCTGGGGAGACCCAGTACTTC
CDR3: CASSKGLAGETQYF